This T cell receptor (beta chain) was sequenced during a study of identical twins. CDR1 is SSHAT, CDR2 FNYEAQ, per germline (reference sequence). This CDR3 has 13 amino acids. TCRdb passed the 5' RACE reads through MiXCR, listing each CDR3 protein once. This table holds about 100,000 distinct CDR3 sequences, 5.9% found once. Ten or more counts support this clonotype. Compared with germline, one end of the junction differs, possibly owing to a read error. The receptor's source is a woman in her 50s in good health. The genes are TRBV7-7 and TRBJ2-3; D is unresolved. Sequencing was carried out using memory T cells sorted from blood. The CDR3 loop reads CASSLDGSDTQYF. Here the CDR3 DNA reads TGTGCTAGCAGCTTAGATGGGTCCGATACGCAGTATTTT.